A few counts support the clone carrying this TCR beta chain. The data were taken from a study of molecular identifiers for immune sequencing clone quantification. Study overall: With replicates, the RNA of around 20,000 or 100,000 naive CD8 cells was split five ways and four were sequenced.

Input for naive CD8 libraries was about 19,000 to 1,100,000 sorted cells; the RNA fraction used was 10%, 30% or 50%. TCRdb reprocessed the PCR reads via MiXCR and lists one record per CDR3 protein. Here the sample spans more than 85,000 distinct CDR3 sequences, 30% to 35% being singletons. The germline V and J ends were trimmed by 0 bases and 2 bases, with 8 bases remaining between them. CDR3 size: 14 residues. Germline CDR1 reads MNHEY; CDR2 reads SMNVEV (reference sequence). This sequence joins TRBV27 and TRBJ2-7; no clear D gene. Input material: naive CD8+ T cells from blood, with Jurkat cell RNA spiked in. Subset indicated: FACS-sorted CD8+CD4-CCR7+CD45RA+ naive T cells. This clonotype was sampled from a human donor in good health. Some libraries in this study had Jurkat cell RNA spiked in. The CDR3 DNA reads TGTGCCAGCAGTTTATCGGGGATAGCCTACGAGCAGTACTTC. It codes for CASSLSGIAYEQYF.